The rows below give T cell receptor beta chains drawn from one sample of a study of T-cell memory formation after mild COVID-19. TCRdb re-called the 5' RACE reads through MiXCR, storing one row per CDR3 protein. The top ten hold around 12% of the sample, which has about 620,000 distinct CDR3 sequences, over 15% seen once. The sequenced sample was PBMCs or a T cell subset sorted from them (not recorded which). The receptors originated from an adult woman who had mild COVID-19 (a few samples of this study predate the infection). Cell type and time point are not known. Each CDR3 is given with its conserved first and last residue. A D gene is named only where the DNA matches it firmly. Part of the rows lack a size; the others show once, few, many or a class for expanded clones.

V	size	J	D	CDR3	DNA
TRBV7-9	few	TRBJ2-1	NA	CASSLGPSTGEQFF	TGTGCCAGCAGCTTAGGACCTAGTACCGGTGAGCAGTTCTTC
TRBV11-2	few	TRBJ1-1	NA	CASSLSDAGMNTEAFF	TGTGCCAGCAGCTTATCTGATGCAGGCATGAACACTGAAGCTTTCTTT
TRBV20-1	few	TRBJ2-3	NA	CSARLPSADTQYF	TGCAGTGCTAGACTGCCTAGCGCGGATACGCAGTATTTT
TRBV7-2	few	TRBJ1-2	NA	CASTPIPTGGLYGYTF	TGTGCCAGCACCCCTATCCCAACAGGTGGGCTCTATGGCTACACCTTC
TRBV6-5	NA	TRBJ2-3	TRBD1	CASSTTTGITDTQYF	TGTGCCAGCAGTACTACGACAGGGATCACAGATACGCAGTATTTT
TRBV27	NA	TRBJ2-3	NA	CASSSGTSTATDTQYF	TGTGCCAGCAGTTCCGGGACCTCAACAGCCACAGATACGCAGTATTTT
TRBV3-1	NA	TRBJ1-2	NA	CASSQRGYGYTF	TGTGCCAGCAGCCAAAGGGGATATGGCTACACCTTC
TRBV29-1	many	TRBJ2-3	TRBD2	CSVLLAGGRSGTDTQYF	TGCAGCGTTCTCCTAGCGGGAGGGCGATCTGGCACAGATACGCAGTATTTT
TRBV7-2	many	TRBJ2-7	TRBD2	CASSLSGGRAPYEQYF	TGTGCCAGCAGCTTAAGTGGCGGGAGGGCCCCCTACGAGCAGTACTTC
TRBV5-1	NA	TRBJ2-3	TRBD2	CASSEGTSGGRADTQYF	TGCGCCAGCAGCGAGGGGACTAGCGGGGGTCGTGCAGATACGCAGTATTTT
TRBV6-6	many	TRBJ2-7	NA	CASSQVLGAFYEQYF	TGTGCCAGCAGCCAAGTCCTCGGGGCCTTTTACGAGCAGTACTTC
TRBV30	once	TRBJ2-7	NA	CAWSLAGARLYEQYF	TGTGCCTGGAGTTTAGCCGGGGCCCGTCTCTACGAGCAGTACTTC
TRBV14	few	TRBJ2-7	NA	CASSQFRGEQYF	TGTGCCAGCAGCCAGTTCAGGGGCGAGCAGTACTTC
TRBV7-2	few	TRBJ2-7	TRBD2	CASSLAGEGSYEQYF	TGTGCCAGCAGCCTAGCGGGGGAGGGGTCCTACGAGCAGTACTTC
TRBV7-9	few	TRBJ2-1	TRBD2	CASSLGTSGTVSYNEQFF	TGTGCCAGCAGCCTAGGGACTAGCGGGACTGTCTCCTACAATGAGCAGTTCTTC
TRBV5-8	few	TRBJ2-7	NA	CASSRPDRTHTYEQYF	TGTGCCAGCAGCCGCCCAGATAGGACACACACCTACGAGCAGTACTTC
TRBV9	NA	TRBJ1-1	NA	CASSVSAWTEAFF	TGTGCCAGCAGCGTGTCAGCTTGGACTGAAGCTTTCTTT
TRBV15	NA	TRBJ1-6	NA	CATSRGQENSPLHF	TGTGCCACCAGCAGAGGACAGGAGAATTCACCCCTCCACTTT
TRBV4-3	few	TRBJ2-1	NA	CASSQDTGPEAYNEQFF	TGCGCCAGCAGCCAAGATACAGGCCCCGAAGCCTACAATGAGCAGTTCTTC
TRBV9	NA	TRBJ1-3	NA	CASSVAGDSGNTIYF	TGTGCCAGCAGCGTAGCGGGAGACTCTGGAAACACCATATATTTT
TRBV30	few	TRBJ2-3	TRBD2	CAWSVLAADTDTQYF	TGTGCCTGGAGTGTACTAGCGGCAGACACAGATACGCAGTATTTT
TRBV9	many	TRBJ2-7	NA	CASSVGEGAYEQYF	TGTGCCAGCAGCGTAGGAGAGGGCGCCTACGAGCAGTACTTC
TRBV18	few	TRBJ1-2	TRBD1	CASSPPGQGNYGYTF	TGTGCCAGCTCACCACCGGGACAGGGGAACTATGGCTACACCTTC
TRBV6-5	NA	TRBJ2-1	NA	CASSYVGASYNEQFF	TGTGCCAGCAGTTACGTGGGGGCCAGCTACAATGAGCAGTTCTTC
TRBV12-3/TRBV12-4	NA	TRBJ2-1	TRBD1	CASRGQGQENEQFF	TGTGCCAGCAGGGGACAGGGGCAAGAGAATGAGCAGTTCTTC
TRBV2	many	TRBJ2-5	TRBD2	CASSALLLAGDQETQYF	TGTGCCAGCAGCGCCCTTCTACTAGCGGGGGACCAAGAGACCCAGTACTTC
TRBV28	NA	TRBJ2-5	TRBD2	CASSLSLAGGGETQYF	TGTGCCAGCAGTTTATCCCTAGCGGGAGGGGGAGAGACCCAGTACTTC
TRBV18	NA	TRBJ2-7	NA	CASSRQPAYEQYF	TGTGCCAGCTCAAGGCAGCCAGCCTACGAGCAGTACTTC
TRBV20-1	NA	TRBJ1-1	NA	CSVPNTEAFF	TGCAGTGTCCCGAACACTGAAGCTTTCTTT
TRBV9	few	TRBJ1-2	NA	CASSSGAGERGYTF	TGTGCCAGCAGCTCAGGTGCAGGGGAACGGGGCTACACCTTC
TRBV24-1	few	TRBJ2-5	NA	CATSHQGTQETQYF	TGTGCCACCAGTCATCAGGGGACCCAAGAGACCCAGTACTTC
TRBV5-1	few	TRBJ2-3	TRBD2	CASSIGGARTDTQYF	TGCGCCAGCAGCATCGGGGGGGCTCGCACAGATACGCAGTATTTT
TRBV3-1	NA	TRBJ2-5	NA	CASSHDSGEETQYF	TGTGCCAGCAGCCATGATAGCGGCGAAGAGACCCAGTACTTC
TRBV6-5	NA	TRBJ2-2	NA	CASRTGASNTGELFF	TGTGCCAGCCGCACAGGAGCCTCGAACACCGGGGAGCTGTTTTTT
TRBV5-1	few	TRBJ2-1	NA	CASSLQTLLDEQFF	TGCGCCAGCAGCTTGCAAACCCTGTTAGATGAGCAGTTCTTC
TRBV4-2	few	TRBJ2-7	TRBD1	CASSGTGGEQYF	TGTGCCAGCAGCGGGACAGGGGGCGAGCAGTACTTC
TRBV18	NA	TRBJ2-3	NA	CASSPPRGRDTQYF	TGTGCCAGCTCACCACCCAGGGGTCGAGATACGCAGTATTTT
TRBV5-1	many	TRBJ2-3	TRBD1	CASSFIQGETTDTQYF	TGCGCCAGCAGCTTTATTCAGGGGGAGACCACAGATACGCAGTATTTT
TRBV2	few	TRBJ2-1	TRBD1	CASSAGQGSYNEQFF	TGTGCCAGCAGTGCGGGACAGGGATCCTACAATGAGCAGTTCTTC
TRBV15	NA	TRBJ2-7	NA	CATSRDFPGTYEQYF	TGTGCCACCAGCAGAGATTTCCCAGGAACCTACGAGCAGTACTTC
TRBV4-1	few	TRBJ2-7	TRBD2	CASSQATWTSGIHEQYF	TGCGCCAGCAGCCAAGCCACTTGGACTAGCGGGATCCACGAGCAGTACTTC
TRBV6-5	many	TRBJ2-1	NA	CASSYSILALANEQFF	TGTGCCAGCAGTTACTCGATTCTAGCGCTTGCCAATGAGCAGTTCTTC
TRBV7-2	few	TRBJ2-3	TRBD2	CASSLEWRGGQYF	TGTGCCAGCAGCTTAGAGTGGCGGGGGGGACAGTATTTT
TRBV15	NA	TRBJ2-3	TRBD2	CATSKAGTATDTQYF	TGTGCCACCAGCAAAGCGGGGACGGCGACAGATACGCAGTATTTT
TRBV7-8	few	TRBJ2-5	NA	CASSWDLWETQYF	TGTGCCAGCAGCTGGGACCTCTGGGAGACCCAGTACTTC
TRBV5-1	few	TRBJ2-1	TRBD1	CASSFASNRGFNEQFF	TGCGCCAGCAGCTTCGCCTCTAACAGGGGATTTAATGAGCAGTTCTTC